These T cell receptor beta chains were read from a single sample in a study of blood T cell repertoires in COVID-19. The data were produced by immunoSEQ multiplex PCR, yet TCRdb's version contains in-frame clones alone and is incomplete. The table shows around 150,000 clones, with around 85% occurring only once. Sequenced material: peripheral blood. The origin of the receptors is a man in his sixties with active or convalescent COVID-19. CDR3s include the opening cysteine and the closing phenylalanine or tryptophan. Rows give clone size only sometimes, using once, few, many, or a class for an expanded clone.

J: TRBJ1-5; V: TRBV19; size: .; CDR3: CASSARQGNQPQHF
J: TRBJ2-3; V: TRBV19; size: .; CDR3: CASSIGGLTTDTQYF
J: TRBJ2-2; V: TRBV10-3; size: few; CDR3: CAIRRTSGGANTGELFF
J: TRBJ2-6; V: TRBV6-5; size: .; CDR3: CASRPPAGGANVLTF
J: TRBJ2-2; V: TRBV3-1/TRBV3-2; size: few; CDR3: CASSQEAGAYGELFF
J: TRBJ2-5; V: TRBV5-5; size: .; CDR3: CASSFTGEETQYF
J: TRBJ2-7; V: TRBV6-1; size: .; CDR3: CASSEASGPSPYEQYF
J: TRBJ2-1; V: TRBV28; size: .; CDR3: CATQGGFYNEQFF
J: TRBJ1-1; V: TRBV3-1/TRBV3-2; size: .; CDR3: CASSYSSTEAFF
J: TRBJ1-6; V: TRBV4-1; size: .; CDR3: CASSQDPRAGGIGSPLHF
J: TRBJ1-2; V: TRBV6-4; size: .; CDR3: CASSDTHATPLNYGYTF
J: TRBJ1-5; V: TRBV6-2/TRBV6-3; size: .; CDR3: CASSYSSESPQHF
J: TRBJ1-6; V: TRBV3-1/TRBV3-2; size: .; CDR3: CASSHDRTNSPLHF
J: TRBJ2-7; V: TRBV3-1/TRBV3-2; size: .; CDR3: CASSQGPTSGTSYEQYF
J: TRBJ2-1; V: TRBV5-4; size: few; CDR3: CASSLTSGTYNEQFF
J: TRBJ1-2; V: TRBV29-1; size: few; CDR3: CSVVSSGGNYGYTF
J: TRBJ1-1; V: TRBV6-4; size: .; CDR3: CASSDSSGSTEAFF
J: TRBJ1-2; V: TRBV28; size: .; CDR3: CASSLSTNYGYTF
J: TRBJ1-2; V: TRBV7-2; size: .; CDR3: CASSFRAGENYGYTF
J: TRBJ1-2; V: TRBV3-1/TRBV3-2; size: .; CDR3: CASSQGLMGAFGYTF
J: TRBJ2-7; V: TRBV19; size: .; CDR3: CASSIEGTGGYEQYF
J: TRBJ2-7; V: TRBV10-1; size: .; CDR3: CASSSDRYEQYF
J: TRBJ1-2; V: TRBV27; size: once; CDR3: CASSLSPDRAGGYTF
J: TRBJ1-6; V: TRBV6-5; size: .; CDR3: CASSYSGVNSPLHF
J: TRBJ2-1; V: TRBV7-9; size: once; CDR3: CASSQSGGASNEQFF
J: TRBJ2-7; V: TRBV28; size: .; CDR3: CASSLRRPSAFYEQYF
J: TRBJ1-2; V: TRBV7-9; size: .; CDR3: CASSQTAHYGYTF
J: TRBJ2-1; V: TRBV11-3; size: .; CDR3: CASSLYGRGGEQFF
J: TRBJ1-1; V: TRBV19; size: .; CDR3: CASSMGGVTTEAFF
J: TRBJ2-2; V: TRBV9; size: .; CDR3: CASSVGTGGTGELFF
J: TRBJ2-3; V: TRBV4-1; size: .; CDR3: CASSQDLAGDTQYF
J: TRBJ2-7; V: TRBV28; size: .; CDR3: CASSLGGTTYEQYF
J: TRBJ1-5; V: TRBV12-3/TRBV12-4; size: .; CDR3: CASSLQANQPQHF
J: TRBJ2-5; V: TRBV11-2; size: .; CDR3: CASSLNRASGVSETQYF
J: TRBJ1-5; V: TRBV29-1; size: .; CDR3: CSARTGTENQPQHF
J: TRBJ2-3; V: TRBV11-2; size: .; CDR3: CASSFSGQGVADTQYF
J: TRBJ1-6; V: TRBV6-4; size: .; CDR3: CASSDSGDGSPLHF
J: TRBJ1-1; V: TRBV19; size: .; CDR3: CASSRTGRTEAFF
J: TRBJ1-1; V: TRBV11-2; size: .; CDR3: CASSFGGNTEAFF
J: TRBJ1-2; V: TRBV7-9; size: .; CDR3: CASGSGGGYYGYTF
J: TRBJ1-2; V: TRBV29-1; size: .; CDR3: CSVEGEWGGYTF